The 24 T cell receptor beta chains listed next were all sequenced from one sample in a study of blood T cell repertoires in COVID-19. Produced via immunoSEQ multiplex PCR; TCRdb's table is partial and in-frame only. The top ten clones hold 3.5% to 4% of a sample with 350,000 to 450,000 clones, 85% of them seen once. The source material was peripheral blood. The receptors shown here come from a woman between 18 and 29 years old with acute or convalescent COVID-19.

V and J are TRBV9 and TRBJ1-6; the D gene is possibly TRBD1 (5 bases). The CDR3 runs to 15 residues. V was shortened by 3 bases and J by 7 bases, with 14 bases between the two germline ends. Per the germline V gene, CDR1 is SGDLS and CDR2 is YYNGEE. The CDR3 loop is CASSERGTDNSPLHF. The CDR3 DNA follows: TGTGCCAGCAGCGAAAGGGGTACGGACAATTCACCCCTCCACTTT. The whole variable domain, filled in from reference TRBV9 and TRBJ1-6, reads DSGVTQTPKHLITATGQRVTLRCSPRSGDLSVYWYQQSLDQGLQFLIQYYNGEERAKGNILERFSAQQFPDLHSELNLSSLELGDSALYFCASSERGTDNSPLHFGNGTRLTVT.

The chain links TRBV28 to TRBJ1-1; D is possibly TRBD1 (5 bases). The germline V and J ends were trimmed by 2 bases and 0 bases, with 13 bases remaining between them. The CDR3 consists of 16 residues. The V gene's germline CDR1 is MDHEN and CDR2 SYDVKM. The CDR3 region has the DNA TGTGCCAGCAGTTTAAGGGGAGGGACCTTGAACACTGAAGCTTTCTTT. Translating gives CASSLRGGTLNTEAFF.

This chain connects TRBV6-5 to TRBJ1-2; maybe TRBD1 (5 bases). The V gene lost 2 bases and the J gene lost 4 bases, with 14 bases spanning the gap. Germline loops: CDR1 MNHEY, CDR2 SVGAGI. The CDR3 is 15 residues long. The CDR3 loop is CASSYTNQGAYGYTF. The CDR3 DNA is TGTGCCAGCAGTTACACAAATCAGGGCGCCTATGGCTACACCTTC.

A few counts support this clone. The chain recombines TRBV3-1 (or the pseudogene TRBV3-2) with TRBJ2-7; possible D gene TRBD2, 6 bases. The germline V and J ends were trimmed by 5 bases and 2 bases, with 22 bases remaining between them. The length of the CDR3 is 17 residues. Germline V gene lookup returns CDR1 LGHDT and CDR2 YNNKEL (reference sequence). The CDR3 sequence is CASSSPGRSGSTYEQYF. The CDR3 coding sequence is TGTGCCAGCAGCTCACCAGGGAGGAGCGGGTCCACCTACGAGCAGTACTTC.

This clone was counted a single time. The CDR3 here is CASSKAGGSQETQYF. The CDR3 DNA reads as TGCGCCAGCAGCAAAGCGGGGGGGTCCCAAGAGACCCAGTACTTC. V is TRBV5-1 and J is TRBJ2-5; 10 positions agree with TRBD2. CDR3 length equals 15 residues. J lost 1 base, V lost 4 bases, and 4 bases had no gene match. Germline CDR1 SGHRS, CDR2 YFSETQ.

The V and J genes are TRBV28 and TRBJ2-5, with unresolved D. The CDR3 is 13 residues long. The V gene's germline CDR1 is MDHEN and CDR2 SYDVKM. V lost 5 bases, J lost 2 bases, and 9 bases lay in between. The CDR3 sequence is CASSVGLQETQYF. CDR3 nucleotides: TGTGCCAGCAGTGTGGGCCTTCAAGAGACCCAGTACTTC.

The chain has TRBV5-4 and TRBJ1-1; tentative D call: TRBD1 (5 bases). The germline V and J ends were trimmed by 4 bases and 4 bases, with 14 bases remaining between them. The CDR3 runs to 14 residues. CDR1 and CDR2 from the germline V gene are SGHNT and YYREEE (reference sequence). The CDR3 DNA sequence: TGTGCCAGCAGCAGCGGGACTCCTGGCACTGAAGCTTTCTTT. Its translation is CASSSGTPGTEAFF.

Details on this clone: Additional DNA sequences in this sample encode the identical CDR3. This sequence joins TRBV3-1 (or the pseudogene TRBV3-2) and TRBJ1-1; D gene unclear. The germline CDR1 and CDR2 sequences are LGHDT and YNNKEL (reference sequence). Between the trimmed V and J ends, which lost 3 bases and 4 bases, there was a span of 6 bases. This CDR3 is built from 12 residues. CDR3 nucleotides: TGTGCCAGCAGCCAGGGAGGCACTGAAGCTTTCTTT. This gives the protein CASSQGGTEAFF.

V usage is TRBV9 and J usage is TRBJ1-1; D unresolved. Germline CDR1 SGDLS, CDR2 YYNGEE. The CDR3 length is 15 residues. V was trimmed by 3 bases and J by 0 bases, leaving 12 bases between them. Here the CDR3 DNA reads TGTGCCAGCAGCGCAAACCCAGTTATGAACACTGAAGCTTTCTTT. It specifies CASSANPVMNTEAFF.

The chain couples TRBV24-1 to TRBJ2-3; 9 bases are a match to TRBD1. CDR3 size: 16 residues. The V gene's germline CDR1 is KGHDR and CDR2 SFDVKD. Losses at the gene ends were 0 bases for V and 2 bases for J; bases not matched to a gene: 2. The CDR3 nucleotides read TGTGCCACCAGTGATTTGGGGACAGGGCCCACAGATACGCAGTATTTT. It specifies CATSDLGTGPTDTQYF.

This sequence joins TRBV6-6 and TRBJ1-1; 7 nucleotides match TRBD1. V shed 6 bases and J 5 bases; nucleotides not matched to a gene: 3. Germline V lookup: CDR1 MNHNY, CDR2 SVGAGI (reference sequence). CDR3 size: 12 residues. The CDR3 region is CASRAGGTEAFF. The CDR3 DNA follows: TGTGCCAGCAGGGCAGGGGGGACTGAAGCTTTCTTT.

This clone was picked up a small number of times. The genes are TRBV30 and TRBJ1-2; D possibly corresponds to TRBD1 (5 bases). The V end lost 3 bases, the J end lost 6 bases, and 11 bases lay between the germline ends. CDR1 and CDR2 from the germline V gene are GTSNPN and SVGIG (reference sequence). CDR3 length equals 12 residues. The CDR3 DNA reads TGTGCCTGGAGGCTTTCAGGGCATGGCTACACCTTC. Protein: CAWRLSGHGYTF.

CDR3 nucleotides: TGTGCCAGCAGCTTAATAGGGGGCAGTACCGGGGAGCTGTTTTTT. Its translation is CASSLIGGSTGELFF. The rearrangement links TRBV7-3 to TRBJ2-2; 7 bases are shared with TRBD1. This CDR3 is built from 15 residues. Germline-derived CDR1 and CDR2 are SGHTA and FQGTGA. V was pared by 1 base and J by 5 bases, with 4 bases of the junction left unmatched.

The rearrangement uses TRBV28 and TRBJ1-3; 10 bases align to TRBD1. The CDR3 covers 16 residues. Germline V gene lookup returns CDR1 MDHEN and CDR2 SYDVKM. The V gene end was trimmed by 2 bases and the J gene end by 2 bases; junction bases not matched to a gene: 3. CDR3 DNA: TGTGCCAGCAGTTTACCGACAGGGGGCACTGGAAACACCATATATTTT. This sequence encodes CASSLPTGGTGNTIYF.

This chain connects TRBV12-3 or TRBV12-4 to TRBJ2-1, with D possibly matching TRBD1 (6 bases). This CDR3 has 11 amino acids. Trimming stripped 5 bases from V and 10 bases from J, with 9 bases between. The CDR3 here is CASSPTGEQFF. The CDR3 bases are TGTGCCAGCAGTCCTACAGGGGAGCAGTTCTTC.

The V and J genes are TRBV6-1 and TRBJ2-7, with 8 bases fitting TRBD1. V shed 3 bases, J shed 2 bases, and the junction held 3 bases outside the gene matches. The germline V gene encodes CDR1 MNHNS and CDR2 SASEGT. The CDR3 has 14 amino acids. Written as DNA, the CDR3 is TGTGCCAGCAGTGAGCCAGGGGGCACCTACGAGCAGTACTTC. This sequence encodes CASSEPGGTYEQYF.

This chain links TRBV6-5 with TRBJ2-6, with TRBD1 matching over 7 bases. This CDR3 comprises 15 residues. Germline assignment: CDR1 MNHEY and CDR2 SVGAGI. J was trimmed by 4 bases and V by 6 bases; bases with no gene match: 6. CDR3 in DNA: TGTGCCAGCAGCAAGGGGGCAGGAGGGGCCAACGTCCTGACTTTC. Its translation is CASSKGAGGANVLTF.

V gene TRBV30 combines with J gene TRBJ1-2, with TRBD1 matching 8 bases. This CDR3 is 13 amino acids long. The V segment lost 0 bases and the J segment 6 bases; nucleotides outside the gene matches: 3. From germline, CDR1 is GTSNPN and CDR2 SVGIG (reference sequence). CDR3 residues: CAWSVRGQDGYTF. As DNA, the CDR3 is TGTGCCTGGAGTGTCAGGGGGCAAGATGGCTACACCTTC. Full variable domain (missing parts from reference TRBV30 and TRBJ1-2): SQTIHQWPATLVQPVGSPLSLECTVEGTSNPNLYWYRQAAGRGLQLLFYSVGIGQISSEVPQNLSASRPQDRQFILSSKKLLLSDSGFYLCAWSVRGQDGYTFGSGTRLTVV.

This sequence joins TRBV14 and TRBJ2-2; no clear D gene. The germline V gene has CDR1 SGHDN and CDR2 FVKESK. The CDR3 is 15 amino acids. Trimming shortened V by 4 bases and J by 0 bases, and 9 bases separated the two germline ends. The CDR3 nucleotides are TGTGCCAGCAGCCGTAGTATAGCGAACACCGGGGAGCTGTTTTTT. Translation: CASSRSIANTGELFF. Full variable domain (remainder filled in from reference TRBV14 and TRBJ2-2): EAGVTQFPSHSVIEKGQTVTLRCDPISGHDNLYWYRRVMGKEIKFLLHFVKESKQDESGMPNNRFLAERTGGTYSTLKVQPAELEDSGVYFCASSRSIANTGELFFGEGSRLTVL.

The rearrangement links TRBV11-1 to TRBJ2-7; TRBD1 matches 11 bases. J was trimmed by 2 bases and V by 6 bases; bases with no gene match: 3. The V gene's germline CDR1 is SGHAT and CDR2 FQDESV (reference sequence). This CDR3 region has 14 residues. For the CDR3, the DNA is TGTGCCAGCAGACCGGGACAGGGGGCCTACGAGCAGTACTTC. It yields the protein CASRPGQGAYEQYF.

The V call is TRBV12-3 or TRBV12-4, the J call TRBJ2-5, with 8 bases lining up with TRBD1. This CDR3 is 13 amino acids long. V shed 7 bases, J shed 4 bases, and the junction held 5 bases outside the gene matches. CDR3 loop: CASTLQGGETQYF. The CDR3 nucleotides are TGTGCCAGCACCTTACAGGGGGGAGAGACCCAGTACTTC.

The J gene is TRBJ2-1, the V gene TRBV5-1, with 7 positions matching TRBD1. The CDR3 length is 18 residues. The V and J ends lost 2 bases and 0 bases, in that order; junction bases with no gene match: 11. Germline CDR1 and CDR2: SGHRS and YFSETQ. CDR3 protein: CASSFPRGQAYSYNEQFF. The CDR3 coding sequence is TGCGCCAGCAGCTTCCCAAGGGGGCAAGCTTACTCCTACAATGAGCAGTTCTTC. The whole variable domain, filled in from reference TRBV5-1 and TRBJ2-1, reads KAGVTQTPRYLIKTRGQQVTLSCSPISGHRSVSWYQQTPGQGLQFLFEYFSETQRNKGNFPGRFSGRQFSNSRSEMNVSTLELGDSALYLCASSFPRGQAYSYNEQFFGPGTRLTVL.

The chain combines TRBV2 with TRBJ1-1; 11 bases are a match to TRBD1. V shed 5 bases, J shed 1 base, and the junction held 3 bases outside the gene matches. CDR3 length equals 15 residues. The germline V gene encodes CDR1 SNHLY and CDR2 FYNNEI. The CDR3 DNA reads TGTGCCAGCAGTAAAGGGACAGGGGGGAACACTGAAGCTTTCTTT. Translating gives CASSKGTGGNTEAFF.

This CDR3 reads CASSLWTASLEQYF. DNA for the CDR3: TGTGCCAGTAGTTTATGGACAGCCTCTCTCGAGCAGTACTTC. The chain joins TRBV19 to TRBJ2-7, with D perhaps matching TRBD1 (6 bases). V lost 5 bases and J 6 bases, leaving 17 bases between the germline ends. Germline CDR1 reads LNHDA; CDR2 reads SQIVND (reference sequence). CDR3 length equals 14 residues.